A selection of T cell receptor beta chains follows, all from one sample in a study of Ad26.COV2.S vaccination and SARS-CoV-2 variants. Using immunoSEQ multiplex PCR, the repertoire was profiled, and TCRdb retains in-frame clones only, with some absent. The sample lists more than 85,000 clones; around 82% were seen once. The starting material was peripheral blood, obtained after recovery from COVID-19. These receptors all stem from a human donor who had recovered from COVID-19. CDR3s include the opening cysteine and the closing phenylalanine or tryptophan. Fields, in order: CDR3 protein, CDR3 DNA, J gene, clone size, V gene, D gene. The D gene is left open where the match is weak. Size values are once, few and many counts, or a class for expanded clones, and some rows have none.

CASSLETRGREKLFF | TGTGCCAGCAGCCTCGAAACCAGGGGGAGAGAAAAACTGTTTTTT | TRBJ1-4 | - | TRBV7-9 | TRBD1
CASSLRTENTEAFF | TGCGCCAGCAGCCTAAGGACGGAGAACACTGAAGCTTTCTTT | TRBJ1-1 | - | TRBV5-1 | -
CAWTAGPNQPQHF | TGTGCCTGGACCGCAGGGCCCAATCAGCCCCAGCATTTT | TRBJ1-5 | once | TRBV30 | -
CASSQGPPDSNQPQHF | TGCGCCAGCAGCCAAGGGCCCCCGGACAGTAATCAGCCCCAGCATTTT | TRBJ1-5 | - | TRBV4-3 | -
CATKGLEWETQYF | TGTGCCACCAAGGGACTAGAGTGGGAGACCCAGTACTTC | TRBJ2-5 | - | TRBV11-1 | TRBD2
CASSLGRFQETQYF | TGTGCCAGCAGCTTAGGCCGGTTTCAAGAGACCCAGTACTTC | TRBJ2-5 | - | TRBV11-3 | -
CASSQDKAGSTLAYEQYF | TGCGCCAGCAGCCAGGATAAGGCTGGGAGCACTTTGGCCTACGAGCAGTACTTC | TRBJ2-7 | - | TRBV4-1 | -
CASSSNRGFTDTQYF | TGTGCCAGCAGCTCGAACAGGGGTTTCACAGATACGCAGTATTTT | TRBJ2-3 | - | TRBV5-6 | TRBD1
CASSLDSGGAGTQYF | TGTGCCAGCAGCTTGGACTCAGGGGGCGCGGGTACGCAGTATTTT | TRBJ2-3 | - | TRBV5-4 | TRBD1
CASSSSLRTGGNSPLHF | TGTGCCAGCAGCTCGAGTCTTAGGACAGGGGGAAATTCACCCCTCCACTTT | TRBJ1-6 | - | TRBV5-6 | TRBD1
CASSLRGGSYEQYF | TGTGCCAGTAGCCTCCGGGGGGGGTCCTACGAGCAGTACTTC | TRBJ2-7 | - | TRBV19 | TRBD2
CASSRGGTDTQYF | TGTGCCAGCAGCCGCGGCGGCACAGATACGCAGTATTTT | TRBJ2-3 | - | TRBV7-9 | -
CASSALAGGPGEQYF | TGTGCCAGCAGCGCATTAGCGGGGGGGCCGGGCGAGCAGTACTTC | TRBJ2-7 | once | TRBV7-2 | TRBD2
CASSVGQRAIGYTF | TGTGCCAGCAGTGTGGGACAAAGGGCGATTGGCTACACCTTC | TRBJ1-2 | - | TRBV2 | -
CASSLGALNEQYF | TGTGCCAGCAGCTTAGGGGCCTTAAACGAGCAGTACTTC | TRBJ2-7 | - | TRBV7-9 | -
CASSYSTGGADNEQFF | TGTGCCAGCAGTTACTCGACAGGGGGCGCAGACAATGAGCAGTTCTTC | TRBJ2-1 | - | TRBV6-6 | TRBD1
CASSQEDRTFSGANVLTF | TGTGCCAGCAGCCAAGAGGACAGGACTTTCTCTGGGGCCAACGTCCTGACTTTC | TRBJ2-6 | - | TRBV3-1/TRBV3-2 | TRBD1
CASSAGGRTFSGNTIYF | TGTGCCAGCAGCGCGGGGGGACGGACGTTCTCTGGAAACACCATATATTTT | TRBJ1-3 | few | TRBV5-6 | -
CASSPAGTVGYSNQPQHF | TGTGCCAGCTCACCGGCCGGGACAGTGGGTTATAGCAATCAGCCCCAGCATTTT | TRBJ1-5 | - | TRBV18 | TRBD1
CAWSFHPGEPIF | TGTGCCTGGAGTTTCCACCCCGGGGAACCCATTTTT | TRBJ1-4 | - | TRBV30 | -
CASSSGLDTQYF | TGTGCCAGCAGCTCCGGACTAGATACACAGTATTTT | TRBJ2-3 | once | TRBV28 | TRBD2
CASSLTGEASPLHF | TGTGCCAGCAGTCTGACAGGGGAGGCTTCACCCCTCCACTTT | TRBJ1-6 | few | TRBV6-6 | TRBD1
CASSRGTSGRNEQFF | TGTGCCAGCAGCAGAGGGACTAGCGGCCGAAATGAGCAGTTCTTC | TRBJ2-1 | - | TRBV27 | TRBD2
CASSFRAGQRSTDTQYF | TGCGCCAGCAGCTTCAGGGCAGGCCAGAGGTCCACAGATACGCAGTATTTT | TRBJ2-3 | - | TRBV5-1 | -
CAISATGTGEGRRPQHF | TGTGCCATCAGTGCAACAGGGACGGGAGAGGGGCGTCGGCCCCAGCATTTT | TRBJ1-5 | - | TRBV10-3 | -
CASSPSVEAKNIQYF | TGTGCCAGCAGTCCCTCAGTTGAAGCCAAAAACATTCAGTACTTC | TRBJ2-4 | - | TRBV6-6 | -
CASSSNGHLSYEQYF | TGTGCCAGCAGTTCCAACGGACACCTCTCCTACGAGCAGTACTTC | TRBJ2-7 | once | TRBV6-6 | -
CATQKGVLLTDTQYF | TGTGCCACACAAAAAGGGGTTCTCCTAACAGATACGCAGTATTTT | TRBJ2-3 | - | TRBV19 | -
CSASGNRVSDGYTF | TGCAGTGCTAGTGGAAATAGGGTGTCGGATGGCTACACCTTC | TRBJ1-2 | once | TRBV20-1 | -